This TCR beta chain was identified in a study of blood T cell repertoires in COVID-19 (TCRdb year 2020). For the wider study: Samples from collaborators originated in the United States, Italy and Spain and spanned both the acute and convalescent phases of COVID-19. The material from the prospective study consisted of cDNA or gDNA derived from T cells, B-cell-depleted T cells, or PBMCs. The dataset comprised deeply sampled blood TCRbeta repertoires from subjects exposed to, actively infected with, or recovered from COVID-19. The repertoires were released in a freely available public database intended as a resource for research on the immune response to SARS-CoV-2. Samples were obtained from the ongoing ImmuneRACE study (first 160 participants) and from about 1,300 subjects provided by 6 global collaborators. Nearly every sample came with metadata listing a de-identified subject ID, COVID-19 status, age in years and sex. HLA class I and class II types, where available, came from metadata supplied by the sample provider rather than from assay-based typing. What the research found in general, with its limitations: Clinical and demographic metadata were provided uncurated, with the amount varying by source and participant.

The CDR3 holds 16 amino acids from the cysteine to the phenylalanine. The DNA shown is the 48-base CDR3, in frame from base 1. The germline V gene gives CDR1 as MNHEY and CDR2 as SVGAGI. V was cut back by 0 bases and J by 2 bases, leaving a gap of 14 bases between them. TCRbeta CDR3 regions were amplified from genomic DNA by means of the immunoSEQ Assay, a bias-controlled multiplex PCR. Concerning the study's data processing: Within the assay, amplification of reference gene primers was used to estimate how many nucleated cells each sample contained. Sequence reads were collapsed and filtered to measure the absolute abundance of every unique TCRbeta CDR3 rearrangement. Productive Simpson clonality was computed per sample as the square root of Simpson's diversity index over productive rearrangements. This immuneACCESS table, as held by TCRdb, lists in-frame sequences with V and J called but not all clones. Of the missing ones, under half trace to an unresolved V gene in checked studies; the others have no known cause. For V, J and clone size, that table is used; D and trimming come from the DNA. This sample gives a few hundred thousand clones in total; about 89% of them show up just once. The ten top clones hold under 10% of the sample.

A remark on this clone: Its antigen is still unknown. Base qualities are missing; no much larger clone stands one base away.

Participants in the prospective study were enrolled through a virtual design, were aged roughly 18 to 100 years, and lived in roughly 26 United States geographic areas. In the prospective study, cohorts were assigned on the basis of participant-reported clinical history obtained from a screening survey and a study questionnaire. Recovered participants in ImmuneRACE Cohort 3 were defined as having two consecutive negative NP/OP PCR tests, clearance from a healthcare professional, or resolution of symptoms. Each participant in the prospective study had whole blood, serum and a nasopharyngeal or oropharyngeal swab collected by mobile phlebotomists. Participants in the prospective study had the option to provide additional blood draws and questionnaires over a roughly 2-month period. Before DNA extraction, prospective study blood samples were shipped either frozen or at room temperature.

The TCR comes from a man aged 35 to 55 who had recovered from COVID-19. The chain was built from TRBV6-5 and TRBJ2-7, with a tentative D gene TRBD1 over 5 matching bases. Sequencing was performed on PBMCs or T cells enriched from blood (not recorded which). The DNA sequence reads TGTGCCAGCAGTTACTCTTGGCAGGGCAAAACCTACGAGCAGTACTTC. It translates to CASSYSWQGKTYEQYF.